This paragraph covers one T cell receptor beta chain sequence. The data were taken from a study of blood T cell repertoires in COVID-19. Assay: immunoSEQ multiplex PCR; the TCRdb copy retains only in-frame clones and omits some. The repertoire includes roughly 200,000 clones, about four fifths of them detected once, and approximately 4.8% sits in the top ten. Germline lookup yields CDR1 SGHTA and CDR2 FQGNSA. The CDR3 has 14 amino acids. V was shortened by 3 bases and J by 5 bases, with 11 bases between the two germline ends. Sequenced: PBMCs or T cells enriched from blood (not recorded which). The TCR comes from a woman in her 50s who had been exposed to COVID-19. V is TRBV7-2 and J is TRBJ1-5; D possibly corresponds to TRBD1 (5 bases). The CDR3 coding sequence is TGTGCCAGCAGCTTCCGCAGGGTCGATCAGCCCCAGCATTTT. Translation gives CASSFRRVDQPQHF.